This T cell receptor (beta chain) was obtained from a study of shared clonotypes between healthy human individuals. Study-level findings and limits: Sequencing of the sorted subsets was shown by rarefaction to be incomplete despite large depth.

CDR1 is KGHSH, CDR2 LQKENI, per germline. The CDR3 sequence is 13 residues long. The ends were cut back, 6 bases at V and 5 bases at J, with 11 bases in the middle. Produced via immunoSEQ multiplex PCR; TCRdb's table is partial and in-frame only. This sample carries 2 million to 2.5 million clones, about 94% of them seen once, and the ten largest clones take around 0.13%. For this clone: Its target is unknown.

Donors were healthy HIV-negative adults without recently reported acute infections or vaccinations. Splitting the CD4+ cells yielded a CD45RA+ naive subset and a CD45RA-negative memory subset. The source of this sequence is a man between 18 and 35 years old in good health. This sequence joins TRBV18 and TRBJ2-4, with D unresolved. Sequenced: naive CD4+ T cells sorted from blood. Subset denoted: CD45RA+ positively selected. The CDR3 bases are TGTGCCAGCTCCCTGGGTGGAGAAAACATTCAGTACTTC. This codes for CASSLGGENIQYF.